This TCR beta chain is drawn from a study of neurological immune-mediated disorders. Trimming removed 2 bases at V and 9 bases at J, with 11 bases between. The CDR3 loop spans 12 amino acids. Germline CDR1 and CDR2: DFQATT and SNEGSKA (reference sequence). TCRdb redid the calling of the 5' RACE reads with MiXCR, one entry per CDR3 protein. The sample has about 66,000 distinct CDR3 sequences, roughly 4.8% seen once. This clonotype was seen a few times. Sequencing was performed on PBMCs. This receptor was taken from a man aged 25 to 40 with multiple sclerosis. This rearrangement joins TRBV20-1 to TRBJ2-1; D is uncertain. The CDR3 here is CSARPGGGEQFF. The CDR3 region has the DNA TGCAGTGCTAGACCGGGCGGCGGTGAGCAGTTCTTC.